This section outlines one T cell receptor beta chain sequence together with its context. What it binds is not known. From germline, CDR1 is SGHRS and CDR2 YFSETQ. The CDR3 is 14 residues long. Trimming left V 1 base short and J 4 bases short, with 8 bases between. The data are from a study of shared clonotypes between healthy human individuals. On the study more broadly: Per donor, CD8 memory used one plate, CD8 naive used two, CD4 memory used three and CD4 naive used three.

Whole-study results and caveats: Few donors restricted represented genetic and exposure-history diversity.

The table came from immunoSEQ multiplex PCR; TCRdb's copy has only in-frame clones and leaves some out. Here the sample spans 2 million to 2.5 million clones, roughly 93% being singletons. The source of this sequence is a man aged 18 to 29 in good health. Some clones in this sample may be carry-over from other donors' samples. The chain employs TRBV5-1 and TRBJ2-2, with D unclear. Specimen: naive CD4+ T cells from PBMCs. As for subset: CD45RA+ positively selected. In DNA form, the CDR3 reads TGCGCCAGCAGCTTGTCACAGCGCACCGGGGAGCTGTTTTTT. Translated, it gives CASSLSQRTGELFF.